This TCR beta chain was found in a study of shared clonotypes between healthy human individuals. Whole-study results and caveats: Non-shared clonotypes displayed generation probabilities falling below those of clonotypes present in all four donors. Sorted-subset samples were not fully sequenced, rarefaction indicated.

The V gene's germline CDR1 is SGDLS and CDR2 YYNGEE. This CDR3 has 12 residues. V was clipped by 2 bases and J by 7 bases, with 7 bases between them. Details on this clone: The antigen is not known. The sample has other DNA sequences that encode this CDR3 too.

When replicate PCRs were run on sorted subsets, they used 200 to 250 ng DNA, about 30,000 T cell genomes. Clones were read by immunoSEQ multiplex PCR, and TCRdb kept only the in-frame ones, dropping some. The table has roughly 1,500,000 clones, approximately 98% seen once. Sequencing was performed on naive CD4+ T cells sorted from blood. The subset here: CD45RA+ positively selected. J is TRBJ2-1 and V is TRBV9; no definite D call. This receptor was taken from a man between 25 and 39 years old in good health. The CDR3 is CASSVGVNEQFF. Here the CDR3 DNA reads TGTGCCAGCAGCGTCGGCGTGAATGAGCAGTTCTTC.